These 12 T cell receptor beta chains were sequenced from one sample in a study of shared clonotypes between healthy human individuals. The data were produced by immunoSEQ multiplex PCR, yet TCRdb's version contains in-frame clones alone and is incomplete. In the table there are hundreds of thousands of clones, about two thirds of which are singletons. The sequencing input was memory CD4+ T cells sorted from blood. Subset here: CD45RA-negative fraction. These receptors were taken from a woman in her 30s in good health.

This clone was counted a few times. The chain has TRBV19 and TRBJ1-1, with D possibly matching TRBD1 (5 bases). This CDR3 has 13 residues. V lost 4 bases to trimming and J lost 1 base, with 7 bases between them. The germline V gene encodes CDR1 LNHDA and CDR2 SQIVND (reference sequence). CDR3 amino acids: CASSRTTNTEAFF. CDR3 DNA sequence: TGTGCCAGTAGTAGGACAACGAACACTGAAGCTTTCTTT.

Here the CDR3 reads CASSLDQAGGYEQYF. The DNA of the CDR3 is TGCGCCAGCAGCTTGGATCAAGCGGGAGGGTACGAGCAGTACTTC. This chain links TRBV5-1 with TRBJ2-7; 10 bases are a match to TRBD2. The germline V gene encodes CDR1 SGHRS and CDR2 YFSETQ. Germline trimming cut 0 bases from V and 4 bases from J; bases unmatched to any gene: 4. This CDR3 spans 15 amino acids.

In the case of this clone: A junction end diverges from the germline sequence, so it may reflect a read error. The J gene is TRBJ2-7, the V gene TRBV5-4, with 7 positions matching TRBD1. The V gene's germline CDR1 is SGHNT and CDR2 YYREEE (reference sequence). This CDR3 comprises 18 residues. The CDR3 nucleotides read TGTGCCAGCAGCTGGCAGACAGGGCCTACAGTATCCTCCGACGAGCAGTACTTC. It yields the protein CASSWQTGPTVSSDEQYF.

The chain combines TRBV7-2 with TRBJ1-5; D perhaps matches TRBD1 (6 bases). The CDR3 totals 17 residues. V was cut by 1 base and J by 0 bases, with 13 bases left in between. The germline V gene has CDR1 SGHTA and CDR2 FQGNSA. The CDR3 reads CASSLDIGGYSNQPQHF. CDR3 in DNA: TGTGCCAGCAGCTTAGATATAGGGGGATATAGCAATCAGCCCCAGCATTTT.

The V call is TRBV28, the J call TRBJ2-7; D not certain. V lost 3 bases, J lost 5 bases, and 14 bases lay in between. The CDR3 runs 14 residues. Per the germline V gene, CDR1 is MDHEN and CDR2 is SYDVKM. For the CDR3, the DNA is TGTGCCAGCAGTTTGACCGGACCTTCTGACGAGCAGTACTTC. Translating gives CASSLTGPSDEQYF.

The chain is built from TRBV28 and TRBJ2-7, with TRBD2 identical over 10 bases. This CDR3 is 16 amino acids long. Germline-derived CDR1 and CDR2 are MDHEN and SYDVKM. J was trimmed by 4 bases and V by 5 bases; bases with no gene match: 11. CDR3 region: CASSTPSGRAVYEQYF. Written as DNA, the CDR3 is TGTGCCAGCAGTACCCCGAGCGGGAGGGCCGTTTACGAGCAGTACTTC.

Details on this clone: The sample has other DNA sequences that encode this CDR3 too. The chain employs TRBV7-9 and TRBJ1-3; possibly TRBD1 for D (5 bases). V shed 1 base and J shed 0 bases, with 7 bases lying between them. Looked up from germline, CDR1 is SEHNR and CDR2 is FQNEAQ (reference sequence). CDR3 length: 15 amino acids. The CDR3 DNA reads TGTGCCAGCAGCTTAGTTGGGGGCTCTGGAAACACCATATATTTT. Protein: CASSLVGGSGNTIYF.

V gene TRBV11-1 combines with J gene TRBJ1-1; D is unresolved. The germline V gene encodes CDR1 SGHAT and CDR2 FQDESV (reference sequence). Trimming took off 1 base at V and 0 bases at J, with 3 bases between the two ends. The CDR3 covers 13 residues. The DNA of the CDR3 is TGTGCCAGCAGCTTAGATGTGAACACTGAAGCTTTCTTT. Protein product: CASSLDVNTEAFF.

This clone came up a few times. The V call is TRBV27, the J call TRBJ2-3, with D possibly matching TRBD1 (5 bases). The V gene lost 8 bases and the J gene lost 2 bases, with 17 bases spanning the gap. The germline CDR1 and CDR2 sequences are MNHEY and SMNVEV (reference sequence). The CDR3 totals 15 residues. CDR3 sequence reads: CASRRQTTSTDTQYF. The CDR3 DNA is TGTGCCAGCCGTAGACAGACAACTTCCACAGATACGCAGTATTTT.

The chain joins TRBV15 to TRBJ1-1; 11 bases fit TRBD1. Germline trimming cut 1 base from V and 9 bases from J; bases unmatched to any gene: 10. This CDR3 contains 16 residues. The germline V gene encodes CDR1 LNHNV and CDR2 YYDKDF (reference sequence). The DNA for the CDR3 is TGTGCCACCAGCAGAGGGCAACCCGGACAGGGGGCGCAAGCTTTCTTT. Protein sequence: CATSRGQPGQGAQAFF.

The table lists this clone with a few counts. The chain combines TRBV2 with TRBJ2-2; a possible D gene is TRBD1 (5 bases). The CDR3 has 15 residues. Trimming removed 7 bases at V and 0 bases at J, with 12 bases between. Germline V CDR1 and CDR2: SNHLY, FYNNEI. CDR3 sequence: CASTRGIANTGELFF. The CDR3 DNA is TGTGCCAGCACAAGGGGCATCGCGAACACCGGGGAGCTGTTTTTT.

This clone appeared once. The J gene is TRBJ2-4, the V gene TRBV4-2, with 13 bases identical to TRBD2. The CDR3 is made up of 16 amino acids. Trimming took 0 bases from V and 7 from J; bases not matched to a gene: 3. Germline loops: CDR1 LGHNA, CDR2 YNFKEQ. The CDR3 coding sequence is TGTGCCAGCAGCCAAGATAAACTAGCGGGAGGGAACATTCAGTACTTC. Translating gives CASSQDKLAGGNIQYF.